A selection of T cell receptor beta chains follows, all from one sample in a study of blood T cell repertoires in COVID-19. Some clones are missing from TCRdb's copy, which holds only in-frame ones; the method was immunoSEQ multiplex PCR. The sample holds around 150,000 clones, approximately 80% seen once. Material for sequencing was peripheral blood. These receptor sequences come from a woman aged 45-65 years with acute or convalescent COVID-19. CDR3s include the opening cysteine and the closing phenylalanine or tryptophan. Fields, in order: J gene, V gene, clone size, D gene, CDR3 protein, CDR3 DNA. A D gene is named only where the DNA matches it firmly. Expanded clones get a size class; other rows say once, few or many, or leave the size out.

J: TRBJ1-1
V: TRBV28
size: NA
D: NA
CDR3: CAIQEGAENTEAFF
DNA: TGTGCCATCCAGGAAGGGGCGGAGAACACTGAAGCTTTCTTT

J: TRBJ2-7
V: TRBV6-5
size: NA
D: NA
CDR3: CASQVLNYEQYF
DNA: TGTGCCAGCCAGGTGCTGAACTACGAGCAGTACTTC

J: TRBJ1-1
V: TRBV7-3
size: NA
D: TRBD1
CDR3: CASSPRQGTEAFF
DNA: TGTGCCAGCAGCCCCCGACAGGGCACTGAAGCTTTCTTT

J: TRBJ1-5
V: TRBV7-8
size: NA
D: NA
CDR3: CASSLNRDSNQPQHF
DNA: TGTGCCAGCAGCCTAAACAGGGACAGCAATCAGCCCCAGCATTTT

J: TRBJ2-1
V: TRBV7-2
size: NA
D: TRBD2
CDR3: CASSLVRLAVYNEQFF
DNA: TGTGCCAGCAGCTTAGTTCGACTAGCGGTATACAATGAGCAGTTCTTC

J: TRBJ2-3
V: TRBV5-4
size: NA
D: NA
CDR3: CASSSTSTDTQYF
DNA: TGTGCCAGCAGCTCCACTAGCACAGATACGCAGTATTTT

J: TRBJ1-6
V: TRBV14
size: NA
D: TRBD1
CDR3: CASSQGMWTGVSPLHF
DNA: TGTGCCAGCAGCCAAGGAATGTGGACAGGGGTATCACCCCTCCACTTT

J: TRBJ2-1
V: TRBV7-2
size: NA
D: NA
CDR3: CASSLGQANEQFF
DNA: TGTGCCAGCAGCTTAGGGCAGGCCAATGAGCAGTTCTTC

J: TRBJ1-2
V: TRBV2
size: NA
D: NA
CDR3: CASSELQYNGYTF
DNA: TGTGCCAGCAGTGAGTTACAGTATAATGGCTACACCTTC

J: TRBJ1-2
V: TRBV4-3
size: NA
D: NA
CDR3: CASSRGTGIPNYGYTF
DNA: TGCGCCAGCAGCCGTGGTACAGGAATCCCTAACTATGGCTACACCTTC

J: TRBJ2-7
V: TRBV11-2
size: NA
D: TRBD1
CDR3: CASSLVGTVSYEQYF
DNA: TGTGCCAGCAGCTTAGTCGGGACAGTGTCCTACGAGCAGTACTTC

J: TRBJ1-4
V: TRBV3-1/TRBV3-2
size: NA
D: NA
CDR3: CASSQERQYNEKLFF
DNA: TGTGCCAGCAGCCAAGAAAGACAGTATAATGAAAAACTGTTTTTT

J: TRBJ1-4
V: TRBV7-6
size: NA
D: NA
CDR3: CASSLEGRQAATNEKLFF
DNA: TGTGCCAGCAGCTTAGAAGGCCGACAGGCCGCAACTAATGAAAAACTGTTTTTT

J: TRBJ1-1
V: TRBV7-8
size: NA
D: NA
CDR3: CASSLAGDTEAFF
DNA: TGTGCCAGCAGCTTGGCCGGGGACACTGAAGCTTTCTTT

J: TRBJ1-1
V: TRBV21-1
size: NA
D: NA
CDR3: CAIPRDRVEAFF
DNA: TGTGCCATCCCCCGGGACAGGGTTGAAGCTTTCTTT

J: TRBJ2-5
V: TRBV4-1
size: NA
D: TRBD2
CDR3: CASSQGERGARETQYF
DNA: TGCGCCAGCAGCCAAGGGGAGCGGGGGGCGCGAGAGACCCAGTACTTC

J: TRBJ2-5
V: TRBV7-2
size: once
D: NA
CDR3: CASSLRAGETQYF
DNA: TGTGCCAGCAGCTTAAGAGCAGGGGAGACCCAGTACTTC

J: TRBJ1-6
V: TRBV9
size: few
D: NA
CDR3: CASSNLDNRGSPLHF
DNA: TGTGCCAGCAGCAACCTCGACAACCGGGGGTCACCCCTCCACTTT